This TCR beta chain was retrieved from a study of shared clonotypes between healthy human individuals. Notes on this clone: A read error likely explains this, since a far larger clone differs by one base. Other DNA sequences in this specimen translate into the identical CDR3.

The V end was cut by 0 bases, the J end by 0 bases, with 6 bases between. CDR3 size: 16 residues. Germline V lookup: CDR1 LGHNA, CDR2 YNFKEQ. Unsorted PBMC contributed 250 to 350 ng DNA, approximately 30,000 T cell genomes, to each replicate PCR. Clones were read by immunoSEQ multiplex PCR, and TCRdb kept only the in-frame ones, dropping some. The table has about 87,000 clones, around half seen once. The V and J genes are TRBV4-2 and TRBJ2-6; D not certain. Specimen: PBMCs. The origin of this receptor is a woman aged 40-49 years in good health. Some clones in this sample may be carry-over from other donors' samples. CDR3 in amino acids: CASSQDESSGANVLTF. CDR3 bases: TGTGCCAGCAGCCAAGATGAAAGCTCTGGGGCCAACGTCCTGACTTTC.